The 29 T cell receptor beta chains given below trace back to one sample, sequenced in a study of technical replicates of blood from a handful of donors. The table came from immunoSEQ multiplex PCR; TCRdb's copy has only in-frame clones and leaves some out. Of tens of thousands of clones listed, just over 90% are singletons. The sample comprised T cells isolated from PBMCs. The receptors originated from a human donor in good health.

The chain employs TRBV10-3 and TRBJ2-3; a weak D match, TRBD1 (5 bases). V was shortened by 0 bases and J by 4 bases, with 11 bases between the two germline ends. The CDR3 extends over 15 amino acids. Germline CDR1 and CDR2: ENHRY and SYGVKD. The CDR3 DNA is TGTGCCATCAGTGAGTCGGCCAGGGCAGCAGATACGCAGTATTTT. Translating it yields CAISESARAADTQYF.

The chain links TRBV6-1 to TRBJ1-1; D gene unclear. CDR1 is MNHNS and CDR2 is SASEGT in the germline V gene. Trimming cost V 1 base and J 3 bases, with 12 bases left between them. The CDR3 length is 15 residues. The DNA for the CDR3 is TGTGCCAGCAGTGAAGACCGCGGAGATGACACTGAAGCTTTCTTT. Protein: CASSEDRGDDTEAFF.

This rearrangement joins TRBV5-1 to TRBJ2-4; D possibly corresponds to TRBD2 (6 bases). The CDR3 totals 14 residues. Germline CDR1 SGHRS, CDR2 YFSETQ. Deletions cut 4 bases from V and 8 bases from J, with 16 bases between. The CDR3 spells CASSRSGTWDIQYF. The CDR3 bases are TGCGCCAGCAGCAGGTCCGGGACTTGGGACATTCAGTACTTC. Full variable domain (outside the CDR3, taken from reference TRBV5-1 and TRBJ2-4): KAGVTQTPRYLIKTRGQQVTLSCSPISGHRSVSWYQQTPGQGLQFLFEYFSETQRNKGNFPGRFSGRQFSNSRSEMNVSTLELGDSALYLCASSRSGTWDIQYFGAGTRLSVL.

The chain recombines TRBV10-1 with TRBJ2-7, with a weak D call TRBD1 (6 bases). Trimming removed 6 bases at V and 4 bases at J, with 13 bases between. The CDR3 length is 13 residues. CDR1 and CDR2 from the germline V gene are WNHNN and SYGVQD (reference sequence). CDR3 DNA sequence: TGCGCCAGCAGCTACGACAGGAGGTACGAGCAGTACTTC. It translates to CASSYDRRYEQYF.

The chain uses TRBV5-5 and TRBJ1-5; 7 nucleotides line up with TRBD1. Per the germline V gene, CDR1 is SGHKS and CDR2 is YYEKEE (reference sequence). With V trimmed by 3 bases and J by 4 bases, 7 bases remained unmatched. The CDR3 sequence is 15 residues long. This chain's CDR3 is CASSSQQGTNQPQHF. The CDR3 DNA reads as TGTGCCAGCAGCTCTCAACAGGGGACGAATCAGCCCCAGCATTTT. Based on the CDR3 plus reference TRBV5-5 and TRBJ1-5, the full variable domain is DAGVTQSPTHLIKTRGQQVTLRCSPISGHKSVSWYQQVLGQGPQFIFQYYEKEERGRGNFPDRFSARQFPNYSSELNVNALLLGDSALYLCASSSQQGTNQPQHFGDGTRLSIL.

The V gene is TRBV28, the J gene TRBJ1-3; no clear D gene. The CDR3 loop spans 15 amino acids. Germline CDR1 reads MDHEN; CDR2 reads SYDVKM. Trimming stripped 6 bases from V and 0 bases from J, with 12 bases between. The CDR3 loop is CASSLPRGSGNTIYF. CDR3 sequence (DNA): TGTGCCAGCAGCCTCCCTCGAGGCTCTGGAAACACCATATATTTT.

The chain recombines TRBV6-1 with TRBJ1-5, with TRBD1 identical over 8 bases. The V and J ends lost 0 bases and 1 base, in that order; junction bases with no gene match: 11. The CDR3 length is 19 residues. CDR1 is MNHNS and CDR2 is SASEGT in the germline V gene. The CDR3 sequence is CASSEAGQGVPGSNQPQHF. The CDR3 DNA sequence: TGTGCCAGCAGTGAAGCAGGACAGGGTGTCCCGGGAAGCAATCAGCCCCAGCATTTT.

CDR3 loop: CASSYSTEPDGNTIYF. CDR3 DNA sequence: TGTGCCAGCAGTTACTCGACGGAGCCAGACGGAAACACCATATATTTT. This rearrangement joins TRBV6-5 to TRBJ1-3; unclear D gene. Germline V gene data show CDR1 as MNHEY and CDR2 as SVGAGI. The CDR3 extends over 16 amino acids. Trimming left V 0 bases short and J 4 bases short, with 13 bases between.

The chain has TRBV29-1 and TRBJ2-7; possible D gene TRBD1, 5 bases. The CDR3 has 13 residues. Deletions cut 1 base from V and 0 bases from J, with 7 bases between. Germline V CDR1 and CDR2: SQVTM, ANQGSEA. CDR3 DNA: TGCAGCGTTGAAGTAGGGGCCTCCTACGAGCAGTACTTC. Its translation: CSVEVGASYEQYF.

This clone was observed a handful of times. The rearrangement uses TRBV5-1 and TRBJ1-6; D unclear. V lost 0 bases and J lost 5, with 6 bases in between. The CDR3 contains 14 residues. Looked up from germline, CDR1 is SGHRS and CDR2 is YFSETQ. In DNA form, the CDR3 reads TGCGCCAGCAGCTTGGGCGGGGATAATTCACCCCTCCACTTT. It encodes CASSLGGDNSPLHF.

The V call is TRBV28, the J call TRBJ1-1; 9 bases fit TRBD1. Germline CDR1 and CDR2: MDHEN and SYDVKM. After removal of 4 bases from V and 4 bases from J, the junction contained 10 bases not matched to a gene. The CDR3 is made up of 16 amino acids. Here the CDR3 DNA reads TGTGCCAGCAGTTCAATCCTCGACAGGGGGATCACTGAAGCTTTCTTT. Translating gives CASSSILDRGITEAFF.

For the CDR3, the DNA is TGTGCCAGTAAAAAACTAGCGGGGGGACAGACTTACAATGAGCAGTTCTTC. Encoded protein: CASKKLAGGQTYNEQFF. V gene TRBV19 combines with J gene TRBJ2-1; TRBD2 aligns across 12 bases. This CDR3 contains 17 residues. The germline V gene has CDR1 LNHDA and CDR2 SQIVND (reference sequence). Germline trimming cut 7 bases from V and 4 bases from J; bases unmatched to any gene: 11. The whole variable domain, filled in from reference TRBV19 and TRBJ2-1, reads DGGITQSPKYLFRKEGQNVTLSCEQNLNHDAMYWYRQDPGQGLRLIYYSQIVNDFQKGDIAEGYSVSREKKESFPLTVTSAQKNPTAFYLCASKKLAGGQTYNEQFFGPGTRLTVL.

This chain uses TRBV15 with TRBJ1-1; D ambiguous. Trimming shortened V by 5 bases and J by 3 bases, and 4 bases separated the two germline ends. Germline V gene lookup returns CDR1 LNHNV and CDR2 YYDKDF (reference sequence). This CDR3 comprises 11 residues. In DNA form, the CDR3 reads TGTGCCACCAGCTCGTACACTGAAGCTTTCTTT. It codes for CATSSYTEAFF. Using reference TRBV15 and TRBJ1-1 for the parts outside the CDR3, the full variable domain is DAMVIQNPRYQVTQFGKPVTLSCSQTLNHNVMYWYQQKSSQAPKLLFHYYDKDFNNEADTPDNFQSRRPNTSFCFLDIRSPGLGDTAMYLCATSSYTEAFFGQGTRLTVV.

The CDR3 DNA follows: TGTGCCAGCAGTCAGGGTCCTGAAGCTTTCTTT. This codes for CASSQGPEAFF. V usage is TRBV5-5 and J usage is TRBJ1-1; D perhaps matches TRBD1 (5 bases). This CDR3 is built from 11 residues. Per germline, CDR1 SGHKS and CDR2 YYEKEE (reference sequence). V gave up 5 bases and J gave up 6 bases, with 8 bases separating them.

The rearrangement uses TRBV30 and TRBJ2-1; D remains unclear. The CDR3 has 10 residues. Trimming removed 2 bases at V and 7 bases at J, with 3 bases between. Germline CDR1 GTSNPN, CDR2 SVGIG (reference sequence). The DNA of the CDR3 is TGTGCCTGGAGTCATAATGAGCAGTTCTTC. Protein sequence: CAWSHNEQFF.

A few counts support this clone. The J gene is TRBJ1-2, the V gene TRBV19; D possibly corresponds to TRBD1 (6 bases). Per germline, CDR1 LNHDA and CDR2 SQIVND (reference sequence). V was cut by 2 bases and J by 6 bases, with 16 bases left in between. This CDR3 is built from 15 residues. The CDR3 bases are TGTGCCAGTAGTATAAATTCCGCCAGGGGAAATGGCTACACCTTC. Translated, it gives CASSINSARGNGYTF.

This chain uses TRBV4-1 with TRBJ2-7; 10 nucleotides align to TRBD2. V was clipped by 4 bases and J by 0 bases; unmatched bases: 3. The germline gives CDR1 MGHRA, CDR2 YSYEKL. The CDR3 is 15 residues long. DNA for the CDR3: TGCGCCAGCAGCCCCAGGACTAGCGGCTCCTACGAGCAGTACTTC. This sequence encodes CASSPRTSGSYEQYF.

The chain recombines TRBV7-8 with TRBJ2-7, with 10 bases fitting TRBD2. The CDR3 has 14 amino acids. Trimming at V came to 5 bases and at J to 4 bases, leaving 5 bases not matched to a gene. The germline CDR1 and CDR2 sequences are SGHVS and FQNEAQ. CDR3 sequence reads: CASSPRAGGYEQYF. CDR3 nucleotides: TGTGCCAGCAGCCCGAGAGCGGGAGGGTACGAGCAGTACTTC. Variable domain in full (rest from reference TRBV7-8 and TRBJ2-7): GAGVSQSPRYKVAKRGQDVALRCDPISGHVSLFWYQQALGQGPEFLTYFQNEAQLDKSGLPSDRFFAERPEGSVSTLKIQRTQQEDSAVYLCASSPRAGGYEQYFGPGTRLTVT.

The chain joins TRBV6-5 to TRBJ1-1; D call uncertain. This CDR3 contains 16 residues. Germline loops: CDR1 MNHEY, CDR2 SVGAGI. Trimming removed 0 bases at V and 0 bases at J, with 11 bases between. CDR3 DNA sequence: TGTGCCAGCAGTTACTCGTGGGGAGACATGAACACTGAAGCTTTCTTT. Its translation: CASSYSWGDMNTEAFF.

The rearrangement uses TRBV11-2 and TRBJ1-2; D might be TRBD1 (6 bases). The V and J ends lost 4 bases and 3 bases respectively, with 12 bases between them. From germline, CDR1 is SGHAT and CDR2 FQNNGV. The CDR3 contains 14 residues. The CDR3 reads CASSSGKGDYGYTF. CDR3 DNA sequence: TGTGCCAGCAGCTCCGGGAAGGGGGACTATGGCTACACCTTC.

The CDR3 loop reads CASSFSTGGPYEQYF. The CDR3 DNA sequence: TGTGCCAGCAGCTTCTCGACAGGGGGCCCCTACGAGCAGTACTTC. The chain has TRBV7-8 and TRBJ2-7; 10 nucleotides agree with TRBD1. Germline-derived CDR1 and CDR2 are SGHVS and FQNEAQ. This CDR3 spans 15 amino acids. With V trimmed by 3 bases and J by 2 bases, 4 bases remained unmatched.

The CDR3 sequence: CASSYLGQGNGELFF. The CDR3 DNA follows: TGTGCCAGCAGTTACCTGGGACAGGGAAACGGGGAGCTGTTTTTT. The chain carries TRBV6-5 and TRBJ2-2; 9 bases agree with TRBD1. Germline V gene lookup returns CDR1 MNHEY and CDR2 SVGAGI. This CDR3 region has 15 residues. J lost 7 bases, V lost 2 bases, and 5 bases had no gene match.

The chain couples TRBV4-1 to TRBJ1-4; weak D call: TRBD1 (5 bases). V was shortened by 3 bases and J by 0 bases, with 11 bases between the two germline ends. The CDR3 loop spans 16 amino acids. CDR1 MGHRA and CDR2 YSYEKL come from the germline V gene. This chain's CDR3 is CASSHYPQATNEKLFF. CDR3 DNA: TGCGCCAGCAGCCACTACCCACAGGCAACTAATGAAAAACTGTTTTTT.

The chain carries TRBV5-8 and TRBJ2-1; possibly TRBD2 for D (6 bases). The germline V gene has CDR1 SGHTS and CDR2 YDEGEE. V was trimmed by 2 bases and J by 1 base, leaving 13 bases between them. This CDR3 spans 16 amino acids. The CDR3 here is CASSFKSGFSYNEQFF. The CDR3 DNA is TGTGCCAGCAGCTTTAAAAGCGGGTTTTCCTACAATGAGCAGTTCTTC. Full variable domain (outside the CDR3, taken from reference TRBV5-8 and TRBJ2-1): EAGVTQSPTHLIKTRGQQATLRCSPISGHTSVYWYQQALGLGLQFLLWYDEGEERNRGNFPPRFSGRQFPNYSSELNVNALELEDSALYLCASSFKSGFSYNEQFFGPGTRLTVL.

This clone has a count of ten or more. CDR3 residues: CASSYSIRDFNYEQYF. The CDR3 DNA reads TGTGCCAGCAGTTACTCGATTCGGGACTTCAACTACGAGCAGTACTTC. This chain joins TRBV6-5 and TRBJ2-7; the D gene is possibly TRBD2 (6 bases). The ends were cut back, 0 bases at V and 3 bases at J, with 15 bases in the middle. The CDR3 consists of 16 residues. CDR1 MNHEY and CDR2 SVGAGI come from the germline V gene.

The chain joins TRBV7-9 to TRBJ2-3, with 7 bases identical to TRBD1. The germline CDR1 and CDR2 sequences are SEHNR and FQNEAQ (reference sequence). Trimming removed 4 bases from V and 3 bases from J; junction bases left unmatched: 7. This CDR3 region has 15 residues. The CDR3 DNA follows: TGTGCCAGCAGCTATGGACAGGTTGGAACAGATACGCAGTATTTT. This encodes CASSYGQVGTDTQYF.

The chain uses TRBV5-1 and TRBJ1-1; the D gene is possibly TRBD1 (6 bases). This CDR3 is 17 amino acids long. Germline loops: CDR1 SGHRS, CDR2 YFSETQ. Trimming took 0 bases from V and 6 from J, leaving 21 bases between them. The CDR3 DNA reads TGCGCCAGCAGCTTGGCGATGGGGGGGCCCCGAAGCCCTGAAGCTTTCTTT. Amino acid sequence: CASSLAMGGPRSPEAFF.

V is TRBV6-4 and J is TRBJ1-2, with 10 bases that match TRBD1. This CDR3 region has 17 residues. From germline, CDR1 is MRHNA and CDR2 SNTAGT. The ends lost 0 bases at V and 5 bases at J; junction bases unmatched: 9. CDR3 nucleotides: TGTGCCAGCAGTGACTCTACGGGGACAGGGGCGGTATATGGCTACACCTTC. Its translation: CASSDSTGTGAVYGYTF.

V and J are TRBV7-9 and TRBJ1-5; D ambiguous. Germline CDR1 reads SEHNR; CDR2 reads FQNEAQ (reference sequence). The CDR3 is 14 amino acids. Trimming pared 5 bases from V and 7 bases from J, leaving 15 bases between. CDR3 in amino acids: CASSPSEGSQPQHF. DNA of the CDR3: TGTGCCAGCAGCCCTAGTGAGGGTAGCCAGCCCCAGCATTTT. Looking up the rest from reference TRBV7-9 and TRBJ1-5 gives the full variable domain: DTGVSQNPRHKITKRGQNVTFRCDPISEHNRLYWYRQTLGQGPEFLTYFQNEAQLEKSRLLSDRFSAERPKGSFSTLEIQRTEQGDSAMYLCASSPSEGSQPQHFGDGTRLSIL.